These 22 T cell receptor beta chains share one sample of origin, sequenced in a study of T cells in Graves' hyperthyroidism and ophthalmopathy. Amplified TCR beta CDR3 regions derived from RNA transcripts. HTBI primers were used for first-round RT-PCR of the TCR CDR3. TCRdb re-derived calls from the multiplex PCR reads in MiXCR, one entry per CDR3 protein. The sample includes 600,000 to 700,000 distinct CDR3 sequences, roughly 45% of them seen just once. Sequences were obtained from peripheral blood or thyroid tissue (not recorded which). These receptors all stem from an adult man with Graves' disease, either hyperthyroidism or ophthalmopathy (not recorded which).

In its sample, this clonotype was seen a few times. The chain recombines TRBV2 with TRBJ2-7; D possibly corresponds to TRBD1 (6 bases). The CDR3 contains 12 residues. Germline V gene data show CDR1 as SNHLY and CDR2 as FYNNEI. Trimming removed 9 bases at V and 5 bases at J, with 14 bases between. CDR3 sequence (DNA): TGTGCCAGTTCATCCAGGGGAGACGAGCAGTACTTC. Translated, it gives CASSSRGDEQYF.

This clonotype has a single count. CDR3 loop: CSAPTGFTEAFF. DNA for the CDR3: TGCAGTGCTCCGACAGGGTTCACTGAAGCTTTCTTT. The chain is built from TRBV20-1 and TRBJ1-1; TRBD1 agrees at 7 bases. Germline trimming cut 5 bases from V and 4 bases from J; bases unmatched to any gene: 4. The length of the CDR3 is 12 residues. Germline V lookup: CDR1 DFQATT, CDR2 SNEGSKA (reference sequence).

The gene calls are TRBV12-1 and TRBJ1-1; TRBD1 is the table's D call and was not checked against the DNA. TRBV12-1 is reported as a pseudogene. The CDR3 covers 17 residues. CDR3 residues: CASSFREPGWENTEAFF. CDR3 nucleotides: TGTGCCAGCAGCTTTCGGGAACCGGGTTGGGAGAACACTGAAGCTTTCTTT.

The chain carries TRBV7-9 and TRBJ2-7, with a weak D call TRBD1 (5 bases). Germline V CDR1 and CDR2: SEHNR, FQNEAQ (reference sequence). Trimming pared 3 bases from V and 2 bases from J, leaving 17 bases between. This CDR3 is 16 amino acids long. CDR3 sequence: CASSFRQSSEAYEQYF. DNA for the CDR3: TGTGCCAGCAGCTTTCGACAGTCCTCTGAGGCCTACGAGCAGTACTTC.

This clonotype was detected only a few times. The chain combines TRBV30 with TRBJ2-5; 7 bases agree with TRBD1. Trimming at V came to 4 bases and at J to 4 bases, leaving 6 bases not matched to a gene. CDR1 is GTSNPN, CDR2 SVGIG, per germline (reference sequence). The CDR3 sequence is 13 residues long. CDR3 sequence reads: CAWTGGRGETQYF. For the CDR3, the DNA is TGTGCCTGGACAGGGGGACGTGGAGAGACCCAGTACTTC.

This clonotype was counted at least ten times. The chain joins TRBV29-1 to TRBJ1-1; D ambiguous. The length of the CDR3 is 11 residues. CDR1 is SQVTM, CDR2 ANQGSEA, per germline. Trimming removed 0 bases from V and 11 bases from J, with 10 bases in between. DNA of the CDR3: TGCAGCGTTGAAGACCCCAGATCGGCTTTCTTT. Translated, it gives CSVEDPRSAFF.

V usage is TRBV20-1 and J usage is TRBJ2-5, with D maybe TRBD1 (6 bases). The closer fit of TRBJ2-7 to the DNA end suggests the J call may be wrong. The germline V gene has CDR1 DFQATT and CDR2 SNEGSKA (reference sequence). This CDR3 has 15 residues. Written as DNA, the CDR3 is TGCAGTGCTAGCCCTCCCGGGACACAGACCTACGAGCAGTACTTC. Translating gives CSASPPGTQTYEQYF.

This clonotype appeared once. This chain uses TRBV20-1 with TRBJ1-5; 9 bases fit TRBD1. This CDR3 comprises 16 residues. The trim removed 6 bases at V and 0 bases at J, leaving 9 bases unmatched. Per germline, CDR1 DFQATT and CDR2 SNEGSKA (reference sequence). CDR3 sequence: CSARQGGSYSNQPQHF. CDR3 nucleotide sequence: TGCAGTGCAAGACAGGGGGGGAGTTATAGCAATCAGCCCCAGCATTTT.

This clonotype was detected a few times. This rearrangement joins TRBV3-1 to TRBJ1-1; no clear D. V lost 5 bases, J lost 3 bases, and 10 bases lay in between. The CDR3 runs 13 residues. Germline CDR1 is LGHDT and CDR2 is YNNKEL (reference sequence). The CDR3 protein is CASSENLDTEAFF. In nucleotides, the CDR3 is TGTGCCAGCAGCGAGAATCTGGACACTGAAGCTTTCTTT.

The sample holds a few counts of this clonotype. In nucleotides, the CDR3 is TGCAGTGCTCAAACGGCGGGCATCCAAGAGACCCAGTACTTC. Translation: CSAQTAGIQETQYF. This rearrangement joins TRBV20-1 to TRBJ2-5; maybe TRBD2 (5 bases). Germline-derived CDR1 and CDR2 are DFQATT and SNEGSKA (reference sequence). This CDR3 has 14 amino acids. Trimming shortened V by 5 bases and J by 1 base, and 14 bases separated the two germline ends.

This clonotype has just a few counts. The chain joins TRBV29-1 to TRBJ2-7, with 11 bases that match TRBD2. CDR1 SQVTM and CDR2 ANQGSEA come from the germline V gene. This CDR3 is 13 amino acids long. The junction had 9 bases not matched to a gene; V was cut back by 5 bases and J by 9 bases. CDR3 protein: CSVRLAGGPMQYF. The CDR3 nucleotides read TGCAGCGTTAGGTTAGCGGGAGGGCCTATGCAGTACTTC.

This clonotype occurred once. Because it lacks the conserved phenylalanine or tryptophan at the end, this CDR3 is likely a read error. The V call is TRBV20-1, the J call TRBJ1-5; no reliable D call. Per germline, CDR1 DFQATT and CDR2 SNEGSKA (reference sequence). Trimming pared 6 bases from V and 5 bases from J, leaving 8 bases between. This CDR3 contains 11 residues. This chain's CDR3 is CSAAADQPQHL. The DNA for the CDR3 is TGCAGTGCCGCGGCAGATCAGCCCCAGCATTTA.

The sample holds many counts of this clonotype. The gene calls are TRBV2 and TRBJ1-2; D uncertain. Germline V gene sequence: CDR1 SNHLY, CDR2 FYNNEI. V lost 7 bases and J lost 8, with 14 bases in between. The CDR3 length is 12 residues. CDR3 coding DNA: TGTGCCAGCACTGTCCGCGGCGGAGGCTACACCTTC. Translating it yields CASTVRGGGYTF.

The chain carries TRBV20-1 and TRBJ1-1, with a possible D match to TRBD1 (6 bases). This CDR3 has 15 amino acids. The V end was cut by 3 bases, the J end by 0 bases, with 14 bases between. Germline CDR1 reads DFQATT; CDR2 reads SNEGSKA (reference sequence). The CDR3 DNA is TGCAGTGCTAGGGCCCCCAGGGACATGAACACTGAAGCTTTCTTT. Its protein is CSARAPRDMNTEAFF.

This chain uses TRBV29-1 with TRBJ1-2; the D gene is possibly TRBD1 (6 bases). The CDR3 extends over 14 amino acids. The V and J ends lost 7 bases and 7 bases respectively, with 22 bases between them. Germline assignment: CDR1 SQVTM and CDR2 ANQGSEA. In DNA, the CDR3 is TGCAGCGCCGCTCCAGCAGGGGACTTTTTTGGCTACACCTTC. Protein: CSAAPAGDFFGYTF.

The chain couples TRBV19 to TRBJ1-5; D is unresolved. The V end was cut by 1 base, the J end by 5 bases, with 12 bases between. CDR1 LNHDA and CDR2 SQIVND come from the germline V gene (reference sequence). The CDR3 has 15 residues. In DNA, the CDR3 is TGTGCCAGTAGTATAGGTAACAGTTGGGATCAGCCCCAGCATTTT. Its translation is CASSIGNSWDQPQHF.

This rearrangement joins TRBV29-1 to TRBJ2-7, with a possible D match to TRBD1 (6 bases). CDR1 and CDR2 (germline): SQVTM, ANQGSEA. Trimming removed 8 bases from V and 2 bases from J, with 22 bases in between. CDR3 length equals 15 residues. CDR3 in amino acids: CSSGATGSGTYEQYF. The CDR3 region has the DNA TGCAGCTCAGGTGCGACAGGATCGGGGACCTACGAGCAGTACTTC.

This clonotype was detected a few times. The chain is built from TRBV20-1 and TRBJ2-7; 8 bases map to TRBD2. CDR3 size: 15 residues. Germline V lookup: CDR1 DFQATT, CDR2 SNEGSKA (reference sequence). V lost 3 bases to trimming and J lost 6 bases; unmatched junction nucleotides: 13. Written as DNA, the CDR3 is TGCAGTGCTAGTGCCCAGGGAGCGGGAGCAGGCGAGCAGTACTTC. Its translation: CSASAQGAGAGEQYF.

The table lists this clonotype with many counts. The CDR3 sequence is CASSLTGRQYF. As DNA, the CDR3 is TGTGCCAGCAGCTTAACAGGAAGGCAGTACTTC. V and J are TRBV7-2 and TRBJ2-7, with D possibly being TRBD1 (5 bases). The CDR3 is 11 residues long. Germline assignment: CDR1 SGHTA and CDR2 FQGNSA. V dropped 2 bases and J dropped 9 bases, with 8 bases sitting between them.

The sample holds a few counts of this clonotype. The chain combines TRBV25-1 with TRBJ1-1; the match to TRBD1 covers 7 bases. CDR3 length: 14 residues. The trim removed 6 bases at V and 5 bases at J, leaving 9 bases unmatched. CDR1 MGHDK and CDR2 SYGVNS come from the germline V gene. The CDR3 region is CASRGTGEVTEAFF. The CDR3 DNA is TGTGCCAGCAGGGGTACAGGGGAGGTAACTGAAGCTTTCTTT.

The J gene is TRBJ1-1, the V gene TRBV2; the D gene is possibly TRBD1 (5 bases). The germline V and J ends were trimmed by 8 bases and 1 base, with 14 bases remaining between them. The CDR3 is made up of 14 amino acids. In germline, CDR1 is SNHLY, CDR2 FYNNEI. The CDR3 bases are TGTGCCAGCGGCCGGGCAGGGAAGAACACTGAAGCTTTCTTT. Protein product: CASGRAGKNTEAFF.

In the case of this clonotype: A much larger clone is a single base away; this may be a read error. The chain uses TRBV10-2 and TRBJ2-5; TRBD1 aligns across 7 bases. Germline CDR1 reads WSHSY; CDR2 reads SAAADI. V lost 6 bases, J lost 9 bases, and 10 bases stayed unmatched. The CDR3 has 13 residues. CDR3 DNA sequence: TGCGCCAGCAGCCTTACAGGGGACGGGGCCCAGTACTTC. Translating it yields CASSLTGDGAQYF.